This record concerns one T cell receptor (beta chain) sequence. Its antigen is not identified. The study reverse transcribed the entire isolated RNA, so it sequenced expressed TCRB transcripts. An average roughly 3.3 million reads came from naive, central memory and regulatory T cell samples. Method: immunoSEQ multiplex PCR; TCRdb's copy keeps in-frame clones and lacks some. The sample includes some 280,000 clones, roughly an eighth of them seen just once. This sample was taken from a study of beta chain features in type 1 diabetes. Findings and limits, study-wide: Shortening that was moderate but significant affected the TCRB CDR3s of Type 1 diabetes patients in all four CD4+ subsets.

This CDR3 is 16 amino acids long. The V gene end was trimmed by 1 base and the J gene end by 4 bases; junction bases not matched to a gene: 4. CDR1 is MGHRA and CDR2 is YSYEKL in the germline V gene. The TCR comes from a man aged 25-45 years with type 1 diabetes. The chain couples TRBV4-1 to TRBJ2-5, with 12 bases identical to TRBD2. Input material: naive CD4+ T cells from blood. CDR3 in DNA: TGCGCCAGCAGCCAAGGTACGACTAGCGGGAGAGAGACCCAGTACTTC. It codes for CASSQGTTSGRETQYF.